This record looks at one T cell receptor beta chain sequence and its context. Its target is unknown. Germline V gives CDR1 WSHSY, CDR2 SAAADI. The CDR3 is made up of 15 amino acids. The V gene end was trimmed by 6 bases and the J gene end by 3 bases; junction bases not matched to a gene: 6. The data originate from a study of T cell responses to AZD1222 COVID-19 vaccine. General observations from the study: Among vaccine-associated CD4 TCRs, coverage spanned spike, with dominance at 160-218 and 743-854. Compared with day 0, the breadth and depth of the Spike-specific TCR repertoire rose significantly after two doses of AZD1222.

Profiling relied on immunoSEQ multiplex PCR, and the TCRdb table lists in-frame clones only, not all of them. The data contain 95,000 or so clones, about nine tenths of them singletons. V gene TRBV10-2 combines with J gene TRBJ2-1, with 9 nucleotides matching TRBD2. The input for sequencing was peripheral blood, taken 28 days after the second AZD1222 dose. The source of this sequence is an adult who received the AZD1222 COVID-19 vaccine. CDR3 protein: CASRVAGDVYNEQFF. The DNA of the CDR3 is TGCGCCAGCAGGGTAGCGGGAGACGTCTACAATGAGCAGTTCTTC.